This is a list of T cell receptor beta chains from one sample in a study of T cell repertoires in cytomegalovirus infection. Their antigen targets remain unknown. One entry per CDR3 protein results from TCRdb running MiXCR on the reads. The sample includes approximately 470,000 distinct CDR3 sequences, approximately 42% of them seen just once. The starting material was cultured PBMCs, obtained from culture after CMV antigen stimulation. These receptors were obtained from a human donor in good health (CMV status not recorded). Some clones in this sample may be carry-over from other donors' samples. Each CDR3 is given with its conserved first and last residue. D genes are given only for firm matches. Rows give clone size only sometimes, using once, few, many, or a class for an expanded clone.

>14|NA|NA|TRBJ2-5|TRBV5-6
CASSLELTRVTQYF
TGTGCCAGCAGCTTGGAACTAACTAGGGTGACCCAGTACTTC
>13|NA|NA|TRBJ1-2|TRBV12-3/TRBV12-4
CASSFPGLYGYTF
TGTGCCAGCAGTTTTCCGGGACTCTATGGCTACACCTTC
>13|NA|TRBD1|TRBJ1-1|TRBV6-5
CATTGTGVTEAFF
TGTGCCACGACCGGGACAGGGGTTACTGAAGCTTTCTTT
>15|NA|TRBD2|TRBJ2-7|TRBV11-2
CASSFGLADTYEQYF
TGTGCCAGCAGTTTCGGACTAGCCGATACCTACGAGCAGTACTTC
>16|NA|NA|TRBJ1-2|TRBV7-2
CASSRTTGSYNYGYTF
TGTGCCAGCAGCCGAACTACAGGGAGCTACAACTATGGCTACACCTTC
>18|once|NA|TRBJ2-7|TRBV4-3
CASSHGGGPGTRSYEQYF
TGCGCCAGCAGCCACGGCGGGGGCCCCGGGACTCGCTCCTACGAGCAGTACTTC
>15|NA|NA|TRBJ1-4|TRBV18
CASSPRRSTNEKLFF
TGTGCCAGCTCACCACGAAGAAGTACTAATGAAAAACTGTTTTTT
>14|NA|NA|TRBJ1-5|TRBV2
CASREGTGGEPQHF
TGTGCCAGCAGAGAGGGGACTGGAGGGGAGCCCCAGCATTTT
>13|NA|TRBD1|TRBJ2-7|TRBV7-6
CASRSGQTYEQYF
TGTGCCAGCAGGTCGGGACAGACCTACGAGCAGTACTTC
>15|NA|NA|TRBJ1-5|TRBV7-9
CASSSGRVSNQPQHF
TGTGCCAGCAGTTCGGGGAGGGTTAGCAATCAGCCCCAGCATTTT
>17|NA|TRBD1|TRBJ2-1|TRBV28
CASSTRHRGRDYNEQFF
TGTGCCAGCAGTACTCGTCACAGGGGACGAGATTACAATGAGCAGTTCTTC
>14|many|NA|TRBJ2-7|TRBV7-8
CASSLDRVGYEQYF
TGTGCCAGCAGCTTAGACAGGGTAGGGTACGAGCAGTACTTC
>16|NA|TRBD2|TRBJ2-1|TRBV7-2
CASSDLGGDSYNEQFF
TGTGCCAGCAGCGACCTCGGGGGGGATTCCTACAATGAGCAGTTCTTC
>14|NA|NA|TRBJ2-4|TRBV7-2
CASSLGGEGNIQYF
TGTGCCAGCAGCTTAGGAGGAGAGGGAAACATTCAGTACTTC
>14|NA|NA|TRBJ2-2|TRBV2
CASKIRLEAGELFF
TGTGCCAGCAAAATACGGCTGGAAGCCGGGGAGCTGTTTTTT
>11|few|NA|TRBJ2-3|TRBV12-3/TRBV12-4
CASTEGRAQYF
TGTGCCAGCACCGAAGGGAGAGCGCAGTATTTT
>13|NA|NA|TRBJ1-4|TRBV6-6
CASRTSGNEKLVF
TGTGCCAGCAGGACATCGGGTAATGAAAAACTGGTTTTT
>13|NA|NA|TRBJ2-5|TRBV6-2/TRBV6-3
CASSYWGAQTQYF
TGTGCCAGCAGTTACTGGGGGGCGCAGACCCAGTACTTC
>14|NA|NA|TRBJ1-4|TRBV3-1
CASSRRQVNEKLFF
TGTGCCAGCAGCCGCCGACAGGTGAATGAAAAACTGTTTTTT
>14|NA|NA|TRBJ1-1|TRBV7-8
CASRDGRGNTEAFF
TGTGCCAGCAGGGACGGGCGGGGGAACACTGAAGCTTTCTTT
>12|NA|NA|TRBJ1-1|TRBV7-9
CASSVDNTEAFF
TGTGCCAGCAGCGTTGACAACACTGAAGCTTTCTTT
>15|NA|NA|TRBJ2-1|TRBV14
CASSHLRGPYNEQFF
TGTGCCAGCAGCCATCTACGGGGCCCTTACAATGAGCAGTTCTTC
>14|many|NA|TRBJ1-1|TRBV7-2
CASSFKGLNTEAFF
TGTGCCAGCAGCTTCAAGGGACTCAACACTGAAGCTTTCTTT
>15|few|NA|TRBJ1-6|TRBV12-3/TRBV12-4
CASRDGQFNNSPLHF
TGTGCCAGCAGAGACGGACAGTTCAATAATTCACCCCTCCACTTT
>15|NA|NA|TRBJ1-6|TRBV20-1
CSARRSGSYNSPLHF
TGCAGTGCTAGGCGCAGTGGGTCCTATAATTCACCCCTCCACTTT
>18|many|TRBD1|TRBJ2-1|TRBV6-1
CASSEFEVERTGANEQFF
TGTGCCAGCAGTGAATTTGAAGTTGAGCGGACAGGGGCAAATGAGCAGTTCTTC
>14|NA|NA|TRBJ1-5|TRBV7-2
CASSLAGATQPQHF
TGTGCCAGCAGCCTCGCCGGGGCGACTCAGCCCCAGCATTTT
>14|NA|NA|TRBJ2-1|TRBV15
CATSATGPYNEQFF
TGTGCCACCAGCGCAACCGGGCCATACAATGAGCAGTTCTTC
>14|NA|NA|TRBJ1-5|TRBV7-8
CASSLSENPQSQHF
TGTGCCAGCAGCTTATCGGAGAACCCTCAATCCCAGCATTTT
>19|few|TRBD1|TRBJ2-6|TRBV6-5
CASSYGPWTGWSGANVLTF
TGTGCCAGCAGTTACGGTCCGTGGACAGGGTGGTCTGGGGCCAACGTCCTGACTTTC
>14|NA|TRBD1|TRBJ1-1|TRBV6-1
CASSEQGAIGEAFF
TGTGCCAGCAGTGAGCAGGGGGCGATTGGTGAAGCTTTCTTT
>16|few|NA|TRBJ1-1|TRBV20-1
CSARRVVGQWNTEAFF
TGCAGTGCTAGGCGGGTTGTAGGACAGTGGAACACTGAAGCTTTCTTT
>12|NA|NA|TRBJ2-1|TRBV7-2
CASNQRVGEQLF
TGTGCCAGCAACCAACGGGTGGGTGAGCAGCTCTTC
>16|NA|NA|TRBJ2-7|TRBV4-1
CASSQKADSGSYEQYF
TGTGCCAGCAGCCAGAAGGCGGATAGTGGGTCCTACGAGCAGTACTTC
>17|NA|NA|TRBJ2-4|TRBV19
CASSKGVQAAAKNIQYF
TGTGCCAGTAGTAAAGGGGTCCAAGCTGCAGCCAAAAACATTCAGTACTTC
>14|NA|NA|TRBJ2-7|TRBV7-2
CAISRVPSSYEQYF
TGTGCCATATCAAGGGTTCCGAGCTCCTACGAGCAGTACTTC
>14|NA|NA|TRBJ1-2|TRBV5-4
CASSLDQTDYGYTF
TGTGCCAGCAGCTTGGATCAAACTGACTATGGCTACACCTTC